This TCR beta chain emerged from a study of blood T cell repertoires in COVID-19. In the study overall: COVID-19 samples collected from the United States, Italy and Spain covered acute and convalescent phases. Sources were T cells, B-cell-depleted T cells, or PBMCs; the material itself was cDNA or gDNA.

In its sample, this clone was seen a few times. Per the germline V gene, CDR1 is ENHRY and CDR2 is SYGVKD. The CDR3 spans 15 residues. Trimming took 3 bases from V and 6 from J; bases not matched to a gene: 7. As originally analysed: Amplification of reference gene primers provided the estimated nucleated cell counts. Profiled with immunoSEQ multiplex PCR; TCRdb holds only in-frame clones, not every one. V and J calls and clone size are given by that table; D and trimming were obtained from the DNA. The repertoire holds 120,000 or so clones, with over 75% as singletons. The sequence was collected from a man aged 50 to 59 with acute or convalescent COVID-19. Sequences were obtained from peripheral blood. This rearrangement joins TRBV10-3 to TRBJ1-2; TRBD1 aligns across 10 bases. The CDR3 coding sequence is TGTGCCATCAGTGATTACGGGACAGGGGCCGATGGCTACACCTTC. Translating gives CAISDYGTGADGYTF.